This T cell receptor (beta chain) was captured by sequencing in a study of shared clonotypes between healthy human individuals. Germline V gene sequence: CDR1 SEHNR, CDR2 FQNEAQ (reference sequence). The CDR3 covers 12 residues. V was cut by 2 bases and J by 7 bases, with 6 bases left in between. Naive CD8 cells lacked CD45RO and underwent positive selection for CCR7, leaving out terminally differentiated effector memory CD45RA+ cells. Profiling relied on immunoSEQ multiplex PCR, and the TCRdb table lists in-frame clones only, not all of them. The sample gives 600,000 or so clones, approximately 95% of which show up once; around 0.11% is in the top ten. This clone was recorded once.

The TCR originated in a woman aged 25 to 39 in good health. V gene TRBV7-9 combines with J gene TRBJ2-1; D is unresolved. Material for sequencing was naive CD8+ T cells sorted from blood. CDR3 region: CASSLTRNEQFF. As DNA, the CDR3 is TGTGCCAGCAGCTTAACAAGAAATGAGCAGTTCTTC.